The T cell receptor (beta chain) under discussion was sequenced for a study of PD-L1 blockade in urothelial cancer. Indicated time point: pretreatment peripheral blood. Here immunoSEQ multiplex PCR was the method, and the copy in TCRdb shows in-frame clones only, minus some. The data hold fewer than 85,000 clones, with about 83% observed a single time. Only one count was recorded for this clone. V dropped 0 bases and J dropped 0 bases, with 20 bases sitting between them. Per the germline V gene, CDR1 is LNHDA and CDR2 is SQIVND (reference sequence). The CDR3 runs to 19 residues. The chain carries TRBV19 and TRBJ1-2, with a weak D call TRBD1 (5 bases). This TCR derives from a woman in her seventies with urothelial cancer. This specimen was PBMCs, taken around atezolizumab (anti-PD-L1) treatment. The CDR3 sequence is CASSIDLFGRAAPNYGYTF. DNA of the CDR3: TGTGCCAGTAGTATAGATCTATTCGGCAGGGCGGCACCTAACTATGGCTACACCTTC.